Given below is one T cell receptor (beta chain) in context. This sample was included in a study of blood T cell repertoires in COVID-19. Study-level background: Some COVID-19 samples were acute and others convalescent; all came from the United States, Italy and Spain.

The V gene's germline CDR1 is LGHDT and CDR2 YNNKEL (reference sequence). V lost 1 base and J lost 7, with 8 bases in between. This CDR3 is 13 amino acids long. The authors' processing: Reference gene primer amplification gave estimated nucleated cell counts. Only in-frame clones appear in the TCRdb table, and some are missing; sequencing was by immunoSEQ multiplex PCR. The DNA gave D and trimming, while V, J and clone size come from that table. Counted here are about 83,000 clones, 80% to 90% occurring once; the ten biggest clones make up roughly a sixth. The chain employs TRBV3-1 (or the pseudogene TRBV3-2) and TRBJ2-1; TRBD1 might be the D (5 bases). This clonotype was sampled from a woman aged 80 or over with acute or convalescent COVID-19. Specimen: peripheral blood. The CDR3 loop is CASSQGKGNEQFF. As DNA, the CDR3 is TGTGCCAGCAGCCAAGGTAAGGGGAATGAGCAGTTCTTC.